What follows are 18 T cell receptor beta chains derived from one specimen sequenced in a study of blood T cell repertoires in COVID-19. Only in-frame clones appear in the TCRdb table, and some are missing; sequencing was by immunoSEQ multiplex PCR. The table shows tens of thousands of clones, with 60% to 85% occurring only once. The sample was peripheral blood. The source of these receptors is a man between 65 and 85 years old with acute or convalescent COVID-19.

The V and J genes are TRBV7-8 and TRBJ2-7; no clear D. CDR1 is SGHVS and CDR2 is FQNEAQ in the germline V gene. The length of the CDR3 is 14 residues. Trimming pared 0 bases from V and 2 bases from J, leaving 8 bases between. CDR3: CASSLAILTYEQYF. CDR3 coding DNA: TGTGCCAGCAGCTTAGCAATACTTACCTACGAGCAGTACTTC.

This chain links TRBV5-6 with TRBJ1-2, with D unclear. Germline V gene sequence: CDR1 SGHDT, CDR2 YYEEEE. The CDR3 extends over 14 amino acids. With 2 bases removed from V and 1 base from J, the gap between germline ends came to 9 bases. For the CDR3, the DNA is TGTGCCAGCAGCTTCTACGGGTTTAACTATGGCTACACCTTC. This gives the protein CASSFYGFNYGYTF.

The V call is TRBV9, the J call TRBJ1-4; the D gene is possibly TRBD1 (5 bases). The CDR3 totals 15 residues. Trimming left V 4 bases short and J 3 bases short, with 13 bases between. CDR1 is SGDLS, CDR2 YYNGEE, per germline. Written as DNA, the CDR3 is TGTGCCAGCAGCCTCCAGGGAGGGTCTAATGAAAAACTGTTTTTT. The encoded protein is CASSLQGGSNEKLFF.

V and J are TRBV5-1 and TRBJ1-5, with 8 bases fitting TRBD1. The CDR3 totals 15 residues. The germline CDR1 and CDR2 sequences are SGHRS and YFSETQ. V shed 3 bases and J 4 bases; nucleotides not matched to a gene: 6. As DNA, the CDR3 is TGCGCCAGCAGCTCGACAGGGGACCCGAATCAGCCCCAGCATTTT. Protein sequence: CASSSTGDPNQPQHF.

The chain joins TRBV6-1 to TRBJ1-5; D unclear. CDR3 length: 15 amino acids. V was trimmed by 2 bases and J by 1 base, leaving 9 bases between them. Germline-derived CDR1 and CDR2 are MNHNS and SASEGT. The CDR3 spells CASSEQTGSNQPQHF. CDR3 coding DNA: TGTGCCAGCAGTGAACAAACGGGAAGCAATCAGCCCCAGCATTTT.

The chain recombines TRBV2 with TRBJ1-1, with a weak D call TRBD1 (5 bases). The CDR3 runs 14 residues. V was shortened by 5 bases and J by 4 bases, with 14 bases between the two germline ends. CDR1 is SNHLY and CDR2 is FYNNEI in the germline V gene. This CDR3 reads CASSLSVGGTEAFF. The CDR3 DNA reads as TGTGCCAGCAGTTTATCAGTGGGGGGCACTGAAGCTTTCTTT.

A few counts support this clone. The V call is TRBV19, the J call TRBJ2-1; 10 nucleotides line up with TRBD2. Germline trimming cut 1 base from V and 10 bases from J; bases unmatched to any gene: 7. Looked up from germline, CDR1 is LNHDA and CDR2 is SQIVND (reference sequence). The CDR3 runs to 15 residues. The CDR3 reads CASSIGGILAGEQFF. The CDR3 DNA reads as TGTGCCAGTAGTATAGGAGGGATACTAGCGGGGGAGCAGTTCTTC.

CDR3 region: CACRGSSYNEQFF. The CDR3 DNA reads TGTGCCTGTAGGGGGAGCTCCTACAATGAGCAGTTCTTC. The rearrangement uses TRBV30 and TRBJ2-1, with D possibly matching TRBD1 (6 bases). Germline V CDR1 and CDR2: GTSNPN, SVGIG (reference sequence). The CDR3 is 13 residues long. Trimming removed 6 bases from V and 0 bases from J, with 9 bases in between.

This chain connects TRBV9 to TRBJ2-7; D ambiguous. Germline V gives CDR1 SGDLS, CDR2 YYNGEE. The CDR3 runs to 12 residues. The V end was cut by 7 bases, the J end by 5 bases, with 13 bases between. The CDR3 nucleotides read TGTGCCAGCTGGGCCGTGCACAACGAGCAGTACGTC. As protein: CASWAVHNEQYV.

The genes are TRBV6-6 and TRBJ1-4; D gene uncertain. Germline CDR1 and CDR2: MNHNY and SVGAGI (reference sequence). The CDR3 covers 12 residues. Deletions cut 4 bases from V and 5 bases from J, with 5 bases between. Here the CDR3 reads CASSLQNEKLFF. CDR3 in DNA: TGTGCCAGCAGTTTACAGAATGAAAAACTGTTTTTT.

The chain links TRBV5-1 to TRBJ2-4, with 8 bases that match TRBD1. The CDR3 is made up of 12 amino acids. Germline V gene lookup returns CDR1 SGHRS and CDR2 YFSETQ. After removal of 7 bases from V and 7 bases from J, the junction contained 4 bases not matched to a gene. In nucleotides, the CDR3 is TGCGCCAGCCAAGGACAGGGTAACATTCAGTACTTC. Encoded protein: CASQGQGNIQYF.

The chain joins TRBV19 to TRBJ1-6, with D possibly matching TRBD1 (5 bases). CDR1 LNHDA and CDR2 SQIVND come from the germline V gene (reference sequence). V dropped 2 bases and J dropped 7 bases, with 12 bases sitting between them. This CDR3 is built from 15 residues. This CDR3 is CASSIPTGGNSPLHF. The CDR3 DNA is TGTGCCAGTAGTATACCAACAGGAGGGAATTCACCCCTCCACTTT. Based on the CDR3 plus reference TRBV19 and TRBJ1-6, the full variable domain is DGGITQSPKYLFRKEGQNVTLSCEQNLNHDAMYWYRQDPGQGLRLIYYSQIVNDFQKGDIAEGYSVSREKKESFPLTVTSAQKNPTAFYLCASSIPTGGNSPLHFGNGTRLTVT.

V usage is TRBV7-3 and J usage is TRBJ2-7, with 8 nucleotides matching TRBD2. Germline loops: CDR1 SGHTA, CDR2 FQGTGA. This CDR3 has 15 residues. The V gene end was trimmed by 2 bases and the J gene end by 1 base; junction bases not matched to a gene: 4. The CDR3 spells CASSLAGGGSYEQYF. Written as DNA, the CDR3 is TGTGCCAGCAGCTTAGCGGGAGGAGGATCCTACGAGCAGTACTTC.

The chain uses TRBV28 and TRBJ2-1; D is unclear. There are 16 residues in the CDR3. Germline CDR1 MDHEN, CDR2 SYDVKM. Between the trimmed V and J ends, which lost 5 bases and 0 bases, there was a span of 14 bases. The CDR3, as DNA: TGTGCCAGCAGTCCTCTGACGGCTAGCTCCTACAATGAGCAGTTCTTC. Protein product: CASSPLTASSYNEQFF.

This rearrangement joins TRBV9 to TRBJ1-1; possible D gene TRBD1, 5 bases. Germline V gene data show CDR1 as SGDLS and CDR2 as YYNGEE. This CDR3 contains 18 residues. The V end was cut by 0 bases, the J end by 5 bases, with 23 bases between. The CDR3 DNA reads as TGTGCCAGCAGCGTAGGGATCCTTGGTCGGGGCGCGGGGACTGAAGCTTTCTTT. It specifies CASSVGILGRGAGTEAFF.

This clone has only one observation. V and J are TRBV18 and TRBJ2-3; 9 positions agree with TRBD1. With 3 bases clipped from V and 6 bases from J, the junction kept 10 bases outside the gene matches. Germline loops: CDR1 KGHSH, CDR2 LQKENI. The CDR3 sequence is 16 residues long. DNA for the CDR3: TGTGCCAGCTCACCGCAAACAGGGGGCAAAGGGGATACGCAGTATTTT. It specifies CASSPQTGGKGDTQYF.

The CDR3 here is CASRRTGGAKSPGAFF. CDR3 nucleotides: TGTGCCAGCAGGCGTACAGGGGGCGCGAAATCGCCGGGGGCTTTCTTT. This chain joins TRBV27 and TRBJ1-1; TRBD1 matches 9 bases. J lost 11 bases, V lost 6 bases, and 19 bases had no gene match. Germline V gene data show CDR1 as MNHEY and CDR2 as SMNVEV (reference sequence). The CDR3 is made up of 16 amino acids.

The chain combines TRBV5-1 with TRBJ2-5; 8 nucleotides match TRBD1. The J segment lost 5 bases and the V segment lost 4 bases, leaving 10 bases of the junction unmatched. CDR3 length: 15 residues. Germline V gene data show CDR1 as SGHRS and CDR2 as YFSETQ. The CDR3 is CASSTRPDRAETQYF. In DNA form, the CDR3 reads TGCGCCAGCAGCACCCGGCCGGACAGGGCGGAGACCCAGTACTTC.